Below, 6 T cell receptor beta chains from the same sample are listed, as sequenced in a study of shared clonotypes between healthy human individuals. Using immunoSEQ multiplex PCR, the repertoire was profiled, and TCRdb retains in-frame clones only, with some absent. The sample records 2 million to 2.5 million clones, around 93% being singletons. The sample taken for sequencing was naive CD4+ T cells from PBMCs. Noted subset: CD45RA+ positively selected. The receptor source for this set is a young man in good health. Some clones in this sample may be carry-over from other donors' samples.

The chain couples TRBV5-4 to TRBJ2-1, with a possible D match to TRBD1 (5 bases). CDR1 is SGHNT, CDR2 YYREEE, per germline (reference sequence). V was pared by 3 bases and J by 6 bases, with 10 bases between. The CDR3 is made up of 13 amino acids. The CDR3 spells CASSSTESNEQFF. The DNA for the CDR3 is TGTGCCAGCAGCTCGACAGAAAGCAATGAGCAGTTCTTC.

The V call is TRBV29-1, the J call TRBJ2-7; D is ambiguous. The CDR3 has 11 residues. The germline V gene encodes CDR1 SQVTM and CDR2 ANQGSEA. Trimming cost V 1 base and J 3 bases, with 4 bases left between them. The CDR3 sequence is CSVEVLYEQYF. The CDR3 bases are TGCAGCGTTGAAGTGCTCTACGAGCAGTACTTC.

The J gene is TRBJ2-7, the V gene TRBV28; D perhaps matches TRBD1 (5 bases). CDR1 is MDHEN, CDR2 SYDVKM, per germline. The CDR3 has 11 residues. V was clipped by 5 bases and J by 6 bases, with 8 bases between them. CDR3: CASSDRREQYF. CDR3 DNA: TGTGCCAGCAGTGACAGACGCGAGCAGTACTTC.

The chain recombines TRBV28 with TRBJ1-2, with D perhaps TRBD1 (5 bases). The germline V gene has CDR1 MDHEN and CDR2 SYDVKM. This CDR3 comprises 15 residues. V shed 4 bases and J shed 2 bases, with 14 bases lying between them. The CDR3 bases are TGTGCCAGCAGTTCCAGGTTGGGACCGAACTATGGCTACACCTTC. As protein: CASSSRLGPNYGYTF.

This chain links TRBV19 with TRBJ1-3, with D tentatively TRBD1 (5 bases). The CDR3 runs to 14 residues. The germline V gene has CDR1 LNHDA and CDR2 SQIVND (reference sequence). V was clipped by 4 bases and J by 8 bases, with 15 bases between them. The CDR3: CASSSRSGTDTIYF. In DNA form, the CDR3 reads TGTGCCAGTAGTAGTCGGAGCGGGACGGACACCATATATTTT.

The genes are TRBV19 and TRBJ2-1; 8 nucleotides agree with TRBD1. J gave up 5 bases and V 4 bases, and 4 bases lay outside the gene matches. CDR1 is LNHDA and CDR2 is SQIVND in the germline V gene (reference sequence). This CDR3 is 14 amino acids long. This chain's CDR3 is CASSKGQGDNEQFF. The CDR3 nucleotides read TGTGCCAGTAGTAAAGGACAGGGTGACAATGAGCAGTTCTTC.